This T cell receptor beta chain was observed in a study of CD8+CD57+ T cells in acquired aplastic anemia. Study-wide context: Isolated CD4+ and CD8+ cells, once sorted, yielded DNA averaging roughly 3.4 ug. Roughly 10.8 million reads were obtained on average for healthy donor CD4+ cells.

Genomic DNA was employed as the template in profiling TCR beta VDJ and CDR3. MiXCR, applied by TCRdb to the reads, yields one record per CDR3 protein. The repertoire includes some 180,000 distinct CDR3 sequences, approximately 46% of them detected once, and approximately 2.9% sits in the top ten. This clonotype was counted at least ten times. Antigen specificity is unknown. Study-level results: The number of CD8+ CDR3 sequences shared by patients and controls was around 30. Patients were compared with controls for CD8+ Simpson's diversity, and no significant difference emerged.

Germline V gives CDR1 SGHTA, CDR2 FQGNSA. The CDR3 has 18 residues. After removal of 5 bases from V and 4 bases from J, the junction contained 15 bases not matched to a gene. The TCR was taken from a human donor in good health. Sample: sorted CD4+, CD8+, or CD8+CD57+ T cells (not recorded which) from PBMCs. This sequence joins TRBV7-2 and TRBJ2-5; 11 nucleotides line up with TRBD2. Written as DNA, the CDR3 is TGTGCCAGCAGCCCCATGCGAGTAGCGGGAGGGGTTGGAGAGACCCAGTACTTC. Translation gives CASSPMRVAGGVGETQYF.